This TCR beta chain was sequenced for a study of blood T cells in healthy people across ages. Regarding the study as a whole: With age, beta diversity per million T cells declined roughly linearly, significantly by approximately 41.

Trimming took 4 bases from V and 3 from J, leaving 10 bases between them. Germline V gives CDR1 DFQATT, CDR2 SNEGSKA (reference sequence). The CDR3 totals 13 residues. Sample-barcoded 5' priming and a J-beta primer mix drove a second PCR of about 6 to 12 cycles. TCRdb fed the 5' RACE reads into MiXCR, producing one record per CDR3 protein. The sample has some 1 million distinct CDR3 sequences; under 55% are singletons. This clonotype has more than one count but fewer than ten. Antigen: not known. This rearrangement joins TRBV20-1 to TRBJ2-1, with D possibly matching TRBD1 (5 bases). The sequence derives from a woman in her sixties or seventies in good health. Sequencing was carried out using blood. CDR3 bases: TGCAGTGCTAAGGTACAGGTCTACAATGAGCAGTTCTTC. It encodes CSAKVQVYNEQFF.